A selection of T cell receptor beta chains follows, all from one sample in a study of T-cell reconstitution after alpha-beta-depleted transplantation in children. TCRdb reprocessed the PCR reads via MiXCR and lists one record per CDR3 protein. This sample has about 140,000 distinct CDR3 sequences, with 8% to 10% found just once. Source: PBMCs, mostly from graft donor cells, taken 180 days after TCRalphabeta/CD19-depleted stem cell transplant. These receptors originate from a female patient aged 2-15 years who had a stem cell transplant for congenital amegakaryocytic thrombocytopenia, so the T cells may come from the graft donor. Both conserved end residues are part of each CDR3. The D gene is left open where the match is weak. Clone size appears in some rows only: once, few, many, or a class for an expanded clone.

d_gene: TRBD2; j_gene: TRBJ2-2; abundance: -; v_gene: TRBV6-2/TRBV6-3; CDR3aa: CASGRGGPTGELFF; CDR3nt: TGTGCCAGTGGGCGCGGGGGGCCCACCGGGGAGCTGTTTTTT
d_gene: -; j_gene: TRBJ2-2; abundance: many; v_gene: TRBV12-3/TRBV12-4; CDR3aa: CASSFGTLTGELFF; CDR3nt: TGTGCCAGCAGTTTCGGGACACTCACCGGGGAGCTGTTTTTT
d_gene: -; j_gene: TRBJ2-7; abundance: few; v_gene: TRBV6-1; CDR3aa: CASSDLSGLYEQYF; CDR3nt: TGTGCCAGCAGTGATTTGTCAGGACTCTACGAGCAGTACTTC
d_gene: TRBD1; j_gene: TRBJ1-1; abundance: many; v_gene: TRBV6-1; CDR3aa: CASRRDRGPGTEAFF; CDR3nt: TGTGCCAGCAGACGGGACAGGGGTCCGGGGACTGAAGCTTTCTTT
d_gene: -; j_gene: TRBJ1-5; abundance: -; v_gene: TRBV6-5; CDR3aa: CASSYKRNQPQHF; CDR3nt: TGTGCCAGCAGTTATAAAAGGAATCAGCCCCAGCATTTT
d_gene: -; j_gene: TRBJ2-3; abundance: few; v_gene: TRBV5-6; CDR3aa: CASSLDTWLSTDTQYF; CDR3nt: TGTGCCAGCAGCTTGGACACCTGGCTGAGCACAGATACGCAGTATTTT
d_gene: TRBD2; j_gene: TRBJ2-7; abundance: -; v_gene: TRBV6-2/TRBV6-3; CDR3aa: CASRSTRTSGYEQYF; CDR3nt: TGTGCCAGCAGATCGACGAGAACTAGCGGCTACGAGCAGTACTTC
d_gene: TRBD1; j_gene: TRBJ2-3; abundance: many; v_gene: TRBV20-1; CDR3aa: CSATGTGYTDTQYF; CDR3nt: TGCAGTGCTACCGGGACAGGGTACACAGATACGCAGTATTTT
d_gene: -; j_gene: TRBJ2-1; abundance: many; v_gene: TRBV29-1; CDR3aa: CSVAQLTDTYNEQFF; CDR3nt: TGCAGCGTTGCCCAATTGACGGATACCTACAATGAGCAGTTCTTC
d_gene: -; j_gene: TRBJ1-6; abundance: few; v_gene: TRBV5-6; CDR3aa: CASSLWGGSSYNSPLHF; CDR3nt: TGTGCCAGCAGCTTGTGGGGGGGAAGTTCCTATAATTCACCCCTCCACTTT
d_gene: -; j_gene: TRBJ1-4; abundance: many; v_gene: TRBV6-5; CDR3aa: CASSYSRVEKLFF; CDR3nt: TGTGCCAGCAGTTACTCGAGGGTTGAAAAACTGTTTTTT
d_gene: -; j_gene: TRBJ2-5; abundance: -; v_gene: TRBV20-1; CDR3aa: CSARQGDQTQYF; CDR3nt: TGCAGTGCTAGGCAGGGCGATCAGACCCAGTACTTC
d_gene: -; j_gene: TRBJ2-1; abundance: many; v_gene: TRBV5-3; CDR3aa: CARSLGGWHEQFF; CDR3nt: TGTGCCAGAAGCTTGGGGGGGTGGCATGAGCAGTTCTTC
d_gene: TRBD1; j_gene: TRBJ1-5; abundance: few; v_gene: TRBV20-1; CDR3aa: CSARDRGNQPQHF; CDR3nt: TGCAGTGCTAGGGACAGGGGAAATCAGCCCCAGCATTTT
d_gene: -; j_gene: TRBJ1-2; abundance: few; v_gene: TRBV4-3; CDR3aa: CASSPGLGGGYTF; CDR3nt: TGCGCCAGCAGCCCTGGTCTGGGGGGCGGCTACACCTTC
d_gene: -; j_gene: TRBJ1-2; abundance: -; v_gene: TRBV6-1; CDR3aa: CASSDPGQSGYTF; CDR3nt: TGTGCCAGCAGTGACCCGGGACAATCTGGCTACACCTTC
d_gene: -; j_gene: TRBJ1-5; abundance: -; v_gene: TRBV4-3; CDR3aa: CASSQDRWGNQPQHF; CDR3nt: TGCGCCAGCAGCCAAGATAGGTGGGGGAATCAGCCCCAGCATTTT
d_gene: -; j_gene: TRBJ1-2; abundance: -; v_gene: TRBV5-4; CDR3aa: CASSLGAAGPYTF; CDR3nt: TGTGCCAGCAGTCTTGGGGCAGCTGGACCCTACACCTTC
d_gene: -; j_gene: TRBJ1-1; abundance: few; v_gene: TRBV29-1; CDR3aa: CSVVEGPNTEAFF; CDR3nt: TGCAGCGTTGTGGAGGGCCCGAACACTGAAGCTTTCTTT
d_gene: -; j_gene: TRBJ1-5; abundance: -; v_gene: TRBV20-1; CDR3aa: CSANRDGLTGSNQPQHF; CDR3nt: TGCAGTGCGAACCGGGACGGCCTGACGGGGAGCAATCAGCCCCAGCATTTT
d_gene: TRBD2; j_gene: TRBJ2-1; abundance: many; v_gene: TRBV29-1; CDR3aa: CSVEVLAGKYNEQFF; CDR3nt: TGCAGCGTTGAAGTATTAGCGGGAAAATACAATGAGCAGTTCTTC
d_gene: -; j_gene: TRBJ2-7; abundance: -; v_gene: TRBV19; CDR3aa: CASGQFYEQYF; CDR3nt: TGTGCCAGCGGACAGTTCTACGAGCAGTACTTC
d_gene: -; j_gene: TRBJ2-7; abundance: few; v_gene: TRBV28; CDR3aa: CASRVQGTHEQYF; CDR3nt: TGTGCCAGCAGGGTACAGGGTACCCACGAGCAGTACTTC
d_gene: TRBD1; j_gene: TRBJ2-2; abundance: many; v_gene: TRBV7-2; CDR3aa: CASSLRQGSDTGELFF; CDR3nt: TGTGCCAGCAGCCTCCGACAGGGGAGTGACACCGGGGAGCTGTTTTTT
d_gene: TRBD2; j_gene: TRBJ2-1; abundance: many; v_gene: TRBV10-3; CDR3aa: CAITSGGAPGNEQFF; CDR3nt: TGTGCCATCACCTCGGGAGGGGCGCCGGGCAATGAGCAGTTCTTC
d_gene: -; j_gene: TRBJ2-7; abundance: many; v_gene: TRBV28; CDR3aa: CASNSGPSDEQYF; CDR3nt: TGTGCCAGCAACTCGGGACCCTCCGACGAGCAGTACTTC
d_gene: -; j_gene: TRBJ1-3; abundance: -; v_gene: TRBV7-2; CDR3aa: CASSWVGATLSGNTIYF; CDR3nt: TGTGCCAGCAGCTGGGTCGGAGCTACCCTCTCTGGAAACACCATATATTTT
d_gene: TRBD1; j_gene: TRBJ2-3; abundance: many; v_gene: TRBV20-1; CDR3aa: CSARIQGANTQYF; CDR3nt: TGCAGTGCTAGGATACAGGGGGCAAATACGCAGTATTTT
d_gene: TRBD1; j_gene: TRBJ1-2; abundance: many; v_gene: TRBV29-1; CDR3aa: CSESGQGGGYTF; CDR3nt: TGCAGCGAATCGGGACAGGGCGGTGGCTACACCTTC
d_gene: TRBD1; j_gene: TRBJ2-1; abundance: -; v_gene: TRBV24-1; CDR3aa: CATWETGRNEQFF; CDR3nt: TGTGCCACTTGGGAGACAGGGAGAAATGAGCAGTTCTTC